What follows are 14 T cell receptor beta chains derived from one specimen sequenced in a study of CD8 T cells in Susac syndrome (dated by TCRdb to between 2018 and 2021). Library creation used the immunoSEQ multiplex PCR assay. RNA was extracted using the RNeasy kit, and about 0.45 to 1 microgram was reverse transcribed with random hexamers. The public reads were quality trimmed at Q25 with fastp and then assembled into clones with MiXCR by TCRdb, keeping productive beta chains. Under each unique CDR3 protein, matching rows form one entry showing the most common genes and DNA. Within this sample are over 100,000 distinct CDR3 sequences, with roughly 94% of them counted one time only. The ten largest clones take up around 0.28% of the sample. Sequenced input: CD8+ T cells from PBMCs. Receptor source: a human donor with Susac syndrome.

The chain couples TRBV20-1 to TRBJ1-1, with D possibly TRBD1 on 5 matching bases. Germline lookup yields CDR1 DFQATT and CDR2 SNEGSKA (reference sequence). Trimming shortened V by 0 bases and J by 8 bases, and 10 bases separated the two germline ends. The CDR3 extends over 12 amino acids. The CDR3 here is CSARDGGAEAFF. CDR3 nucleotides: TGCAGTGCTAGAGACGGGGGTGCGGAAGCTTTCTTT.

This sequence joins TRBV7-2 and TRBJ2-5; TRBD2 aligns across 9 bases. V trimming: 3 bases; J trimming: 1 base; junction bases outside the gene matches: 12. From germline, CDR1 is SGHTA and CDR2 FQGNSA. This CDR3 has 18 amino acids. CDR3: CASSLGPKAGGPQETQYF. CDR3 bases: TGTGCCAGCAGCTTGGGGCCCAAAGCGGGGGGCCCCCAAGAGACCCAGTACTTC.

This chain connects TRBV29-1 to TRBJ2-5; the match to TRBD2 covers 8 bases. Germline trimming cut 7 bases from V and 5 bases from J; bases unmatched to any gene: 9. From germline, CDR1 is SQVTM and CDR2 ANQGSEA. This CDR3 comprises 13 residues. For the CDR3, the DNA is TGCAGCGGTGCGCGGGGGGCCCTGGAGACCCAGTACTTC. It encodes CSGARGALETQYF.

The chain is built from TRBV29-1 and TRBJ2-2, with TRBD1 matching over 9 bases. Germline V gene lookup returns CDR1 SQVTM and CDR2 ANQGSEA. The trim removed 7 bases at V and 1 base at J, leaving 1 base unmatched. This CDR3 contains 13 residues. DNA for the CDR3: TGCAGCGCGGGACAGGGGAACACCGGGGAGCTGTTTTTT. The encoded protein is CSAGQGNTGELFF.

The chain uses TRBV6-2 or TRBV6-3 and TRBJ2-1; a weak D match, TRBD2 (5 bases). The CDR3 is 15 amino acids. The V end lost 6 bases, the J end lost 0 bases, and 12 bases lay between the germline ends. Germline V gives CDR1 MNHEY, CDR2 SVGEGT. CDR3 protein: CASSLSESSYNEQFF. The CDR3 DNA reads as TGTGCCAGCAGCCTTAGCGAGAGCTCCTACAATGAGCAGTTCTTC.

The V and J genes are TRBV4-3 and TRBJ2-3, with TRBD2 matching 8 bases. V gave up 1 base and J gave up 1 base; unmatched junction bases: 4. Germline CDR1 reads LGHNA; CDR2 reads YSLEER. CDR3 length equals 16 residues. The chain's CDR3 is CASSQVGGGRTDTQYF. The CDR3 coding sequence is TGCGCCAGCAGCCAAGTTGGCGGGGGGCGCACAGATACGCAGTATTTT.

J is TRBJ2-1 and V is TRBV9; no firm D call. The germline V and J ends were trimmed by 0 bases and 6 bases, with 7 bases remaining between them. Germline V gene lookup returns CDR1 SGDLS and CDR2 YYNGEE. This CDR3 region has 13 residues. CDR3 coding DNA: TGTGCCAGCAGCGTAGAAGGCTTCAATGAGCAGTTCTTC. Translated, it gives CASSVEGFNEQFF. The variable domain in full, completed from reference TRBV9 and TRBJ2-1, reads DSGVTQTPKHLITATGQRVTLRCSPRSGDLSVYWYQQSLDQGLQFLIQYYNGEERAKGNILERFSAQQFPDLHSELNLSSLELGDSALYFCASSVEGFNEQFFGPGTRLTVL.

This chain connects TRBV6-2 or TRBV6-3 to TRBJ2-7, with no clear D. In germline, CDR1 is MNHEY, CDR2 SVGEGT. The CDR3 is made up of 13 amino acids. V gave up 5 bases and J gave up 1 base, with 9 bases separating them. CDR3 bases: TGTGCCAGCAGTACGACCTGGTCCTACGAGCAGTACTTC. Its protein product is CASSTTWSYEQYF.

DNA for the CDR3: TGTGCCAGCAGCCCCGGCGGAGGGCTAGAGCAGTACTTC. Amino acids: CASSPGGGLEQYF. The V call is TRBV6-5, the J call TRBJ2-7, with a weak D call TRBD2 (6 bases). CDR3 length: 13 residues. Germline CDR1 reads MNHEY; CDR2 reads SVGAGI. Trimming shortened V by 6 bases and J by 7 bases, and 16 bases separated the two germline ends.

The J gene is TRBJ2-5, the V gene TRBV10-1; D remains ambiguous. The germline gives CDR1 WNHNN, CDR2 SYGVQD (reference sequence). The length of the CDR3 is 14 residues. V dropped 0 bases and J dropped 2 bases, with 7 bases sitting between them. The CDR3 sequence is CASSESRQQETQYF. The DNA of the CDR3 is TGCGCCAGCAGTGAGTCTCGGCAACAAGAGACCCAGTACTTC.

The V call is TRBV20-1, the J call TRBJ2-7, with 12 positions matching TRBD2. This CDR3 is built from 13 residues. V was clipped by 3 bases and J by 3 bases; unmatched bases: 0. Germline CDR1 DFQATT, CDR2 SNEGSKA (reference sequence). The CDR3 DNA follows: TGCAGTGCTAGGGGACTAGCGGGCTACGAGCAGTACTTC. Translating it yields CSARGLAGYEQYF.

V gene TRBV27 combines with J gene TRBJ2-7; TRBD1 matches at 7 bases. The junction had 19 bases not matched to a gene; V was cut back by 6 bases and J by 5 bases. Germline values: CDR1 MNHEY, CDR2 SMNVEV (reference sequence). This CDR3 has 17 amino acids. CDR3 in DNA: TGTGCCAGCAGCTCCCCATCCTTACAGGGGAACAAAGACGAGCAGTACTTC. Translated: CASSSPSLQGNKDEQYF.

The chain recombines TRBV5-1 with TRBJ2-7; D not resolved. CDR3 length: 15 amino acids. Germline V gene lookup returns CDR1 SGHRS and CDR2 YFSETQ. With 0 bases removed from V and 4 bases from J, the gap between germline ends came to 14 bases. CDR3 residues: CASSLADPLEYEQYF. CDR3 in DNA: TGCGCCAGCAGCTTGGCGGACCCCCTCGAATACGAGCAGTACTTC.

The rearrangement links TRBV5-4 to TRBJ2-6; perhaps TRBD1 as D (6 bases). V dropped 4 bases and J dropped 5 bases, with 16 bases sitting between them. CDR3 size: 16 residues. Germline CDR1 is SGHNT and CDR2 is YYREEE (reference sequence). CDR3 in amino acids: CASSDPDRRRANVLTF. DNA for the CDR3: TGTGCCAGCAGCGACCCCGACAGGCGGAGGGCCAACGTCCTGACTTTC.